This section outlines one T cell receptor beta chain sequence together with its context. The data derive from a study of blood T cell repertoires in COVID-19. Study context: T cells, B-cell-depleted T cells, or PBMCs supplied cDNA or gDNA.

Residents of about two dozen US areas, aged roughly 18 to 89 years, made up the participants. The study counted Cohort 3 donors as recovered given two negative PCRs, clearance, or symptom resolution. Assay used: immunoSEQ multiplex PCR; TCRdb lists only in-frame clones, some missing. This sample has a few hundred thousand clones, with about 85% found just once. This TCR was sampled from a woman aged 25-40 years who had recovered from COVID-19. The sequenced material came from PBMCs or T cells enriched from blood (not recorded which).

The CDR3 coding sequence is TGTGCCAGCAGTTACTCTCGGGACAGGCTCACAGATACGCAGTATTTT. This sequence encodes CASSYSRDRLTDTQYF. The rearrangement uses TRBV6-5 and TRBJ2-3, with 8 bases aligning to TRBD1. The V gene end was trimmed by 0 bases and the J gene end by 2 bases; junction bases not matched to a gene: 4. CDR3 size: 16 residues. Looked up from germline, CDR1 is MNHEY and CDR2 is SVGAGI.